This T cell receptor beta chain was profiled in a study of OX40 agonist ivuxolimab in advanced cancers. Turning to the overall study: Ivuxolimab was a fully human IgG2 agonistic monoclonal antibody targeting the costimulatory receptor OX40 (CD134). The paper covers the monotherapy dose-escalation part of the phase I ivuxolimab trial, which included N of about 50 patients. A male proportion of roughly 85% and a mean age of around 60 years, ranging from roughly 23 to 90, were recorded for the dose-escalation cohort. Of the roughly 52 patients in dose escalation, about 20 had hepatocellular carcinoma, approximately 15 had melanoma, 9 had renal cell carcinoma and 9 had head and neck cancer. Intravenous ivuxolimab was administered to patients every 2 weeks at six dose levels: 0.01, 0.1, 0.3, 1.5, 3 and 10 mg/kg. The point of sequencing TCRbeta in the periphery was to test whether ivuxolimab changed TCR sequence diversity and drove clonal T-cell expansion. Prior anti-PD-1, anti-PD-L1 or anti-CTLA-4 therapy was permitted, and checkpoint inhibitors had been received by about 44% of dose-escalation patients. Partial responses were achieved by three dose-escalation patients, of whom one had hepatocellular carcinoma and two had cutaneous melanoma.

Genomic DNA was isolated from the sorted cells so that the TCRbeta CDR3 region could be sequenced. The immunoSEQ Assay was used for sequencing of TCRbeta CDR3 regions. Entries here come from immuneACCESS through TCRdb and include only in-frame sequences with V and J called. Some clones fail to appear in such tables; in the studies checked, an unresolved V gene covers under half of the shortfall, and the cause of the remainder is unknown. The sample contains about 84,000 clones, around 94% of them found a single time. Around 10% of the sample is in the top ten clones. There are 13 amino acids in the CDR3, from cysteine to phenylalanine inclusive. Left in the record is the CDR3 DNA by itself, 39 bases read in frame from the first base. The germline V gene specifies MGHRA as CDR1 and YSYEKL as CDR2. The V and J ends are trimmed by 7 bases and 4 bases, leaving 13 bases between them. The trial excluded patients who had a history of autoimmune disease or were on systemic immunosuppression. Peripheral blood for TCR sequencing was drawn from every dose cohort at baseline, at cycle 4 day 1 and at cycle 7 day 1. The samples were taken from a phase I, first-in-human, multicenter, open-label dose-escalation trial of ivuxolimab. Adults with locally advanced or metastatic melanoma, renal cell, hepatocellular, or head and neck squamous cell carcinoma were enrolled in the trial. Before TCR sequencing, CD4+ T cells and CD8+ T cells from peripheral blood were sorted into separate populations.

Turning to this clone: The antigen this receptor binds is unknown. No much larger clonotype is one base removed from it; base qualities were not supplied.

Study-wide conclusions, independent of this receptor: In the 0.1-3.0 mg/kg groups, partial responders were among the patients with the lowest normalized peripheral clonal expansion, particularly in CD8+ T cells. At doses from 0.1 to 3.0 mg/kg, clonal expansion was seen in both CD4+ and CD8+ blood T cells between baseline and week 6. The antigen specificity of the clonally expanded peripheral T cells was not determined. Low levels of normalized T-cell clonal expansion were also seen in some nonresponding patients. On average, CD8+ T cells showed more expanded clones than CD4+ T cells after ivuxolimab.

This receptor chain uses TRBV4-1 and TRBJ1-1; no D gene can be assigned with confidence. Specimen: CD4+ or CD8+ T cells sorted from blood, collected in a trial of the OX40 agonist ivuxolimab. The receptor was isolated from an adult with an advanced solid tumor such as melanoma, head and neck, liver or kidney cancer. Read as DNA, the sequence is TGCGCCAGCATGGAGTGGGGTGGCACTGAAGCTTTCTTT. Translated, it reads CASMEWGGTEAFF.